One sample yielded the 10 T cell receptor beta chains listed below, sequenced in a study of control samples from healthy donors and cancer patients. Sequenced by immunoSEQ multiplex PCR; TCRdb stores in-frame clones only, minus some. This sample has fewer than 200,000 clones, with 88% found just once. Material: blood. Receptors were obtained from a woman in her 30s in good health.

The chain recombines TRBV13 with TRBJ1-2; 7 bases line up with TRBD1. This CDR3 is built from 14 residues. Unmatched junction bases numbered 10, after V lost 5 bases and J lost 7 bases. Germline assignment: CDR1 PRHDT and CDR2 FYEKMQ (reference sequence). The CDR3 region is CASSAVDRVIGYTF. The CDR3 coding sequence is TGTGCCAGCAGCGCCGTTGACAGGGTAATTGGCTACACCTTC.

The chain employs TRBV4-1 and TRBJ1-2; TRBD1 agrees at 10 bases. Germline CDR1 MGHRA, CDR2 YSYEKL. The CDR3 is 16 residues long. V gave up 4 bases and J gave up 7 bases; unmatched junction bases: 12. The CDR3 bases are TGCGCCAGCAGCCCGCTAGACAGGGGGCGAAAGGGTGGCTACACCTTC. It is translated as CASSPLDRGRKGGYTF.

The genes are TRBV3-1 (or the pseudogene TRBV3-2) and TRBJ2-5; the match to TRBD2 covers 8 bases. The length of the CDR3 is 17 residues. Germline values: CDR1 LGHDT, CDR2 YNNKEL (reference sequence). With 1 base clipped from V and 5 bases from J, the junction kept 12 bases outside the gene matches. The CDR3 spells CASSQALAGLSRETQYF. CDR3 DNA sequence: TGTGCCAGCAGCCAAGCTTTAGCGGGATTAAGTAGGGAGACCCAGTACTTC.

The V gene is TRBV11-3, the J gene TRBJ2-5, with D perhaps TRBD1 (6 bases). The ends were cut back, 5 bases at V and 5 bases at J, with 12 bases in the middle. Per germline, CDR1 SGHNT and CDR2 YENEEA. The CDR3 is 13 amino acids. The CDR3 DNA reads TGTGCCAGCAGCCGGATGAGGGGGGAGACCCAGTACTTC. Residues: CASSRMRGETQYF.

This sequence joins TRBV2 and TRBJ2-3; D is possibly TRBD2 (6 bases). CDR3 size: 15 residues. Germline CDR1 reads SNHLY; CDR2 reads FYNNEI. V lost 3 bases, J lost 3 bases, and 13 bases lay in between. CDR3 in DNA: TGTGCCAGCAGTGAGGAGGGAGTGGGTACAGATACGCAGTATTTT. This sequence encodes CASSEEGVGTDTQYF.

CDR3 region: CASSAGGFYEQYF. The DNA of the CDR3 is TGTGCCAGCAGCGCCGGGGGGTTCTACGAGCAGTACTTC. V gene TRBV7-9 combines with J gene TRBJ2-7; TRBD2 agrees at 7 bases. The CDR3 runs 13 residues. From germline, CDR1 is SEHNR and CDR2 FQNEAQ (reference sequence). With V trimmed by 5 bases and J by 3 bases, 4 bases remained unmatched.

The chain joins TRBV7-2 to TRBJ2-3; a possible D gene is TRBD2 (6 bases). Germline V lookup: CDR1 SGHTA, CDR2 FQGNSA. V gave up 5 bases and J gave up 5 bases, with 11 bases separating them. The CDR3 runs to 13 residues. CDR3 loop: CASSTNGGDTQYF. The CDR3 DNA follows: TGTGCCAGCAGCACCAACGGGGGAGATACGCAGTATTTT.

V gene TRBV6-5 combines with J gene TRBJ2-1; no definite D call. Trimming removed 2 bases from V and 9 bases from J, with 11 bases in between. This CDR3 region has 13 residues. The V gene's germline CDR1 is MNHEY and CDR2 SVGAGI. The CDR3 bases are TGTGCCAGCAGTTACGCCTCCACGGGTGAGCAGTTCTTC. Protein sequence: CASSYASTGEQFF.

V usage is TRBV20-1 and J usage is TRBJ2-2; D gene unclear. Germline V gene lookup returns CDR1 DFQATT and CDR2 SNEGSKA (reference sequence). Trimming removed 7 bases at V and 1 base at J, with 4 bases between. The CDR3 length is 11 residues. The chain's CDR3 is CSVVNTGELFF. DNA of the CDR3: TGCAGTGTGGTGAACACCGGGGAGCTGTTTTTT.

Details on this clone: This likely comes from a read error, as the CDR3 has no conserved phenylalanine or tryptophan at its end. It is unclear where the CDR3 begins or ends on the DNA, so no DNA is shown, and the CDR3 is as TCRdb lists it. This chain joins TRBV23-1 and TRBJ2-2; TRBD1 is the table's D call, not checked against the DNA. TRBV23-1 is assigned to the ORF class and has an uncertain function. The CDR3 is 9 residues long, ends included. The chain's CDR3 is CASSPGQKL.